This T cell receptor beta chain was identified during a study of blood T cell repertoires in COVID-19. Overall study: Researchers got acute and convalescent COVID-19 samples from the United States, Italy and Spain. The cDNA or gDNA used as material had been derived from T cells, B-cell-depleted T cells, or PBMCs.

Authors' analysis steps: Nucleated cell number was recorded as an estimate derived from reference gene primer amplification. Generated by immunoSEQ multiplex PCR, the TCRdb table keeps only in-frame clones and is missing some. That table furnishes V, J and clone size, whereas the DNA furnished D and trimming. The data show roughly 73,000 clones, about 85% seen once. Per the germline V gene, CDR1 is SGHRS and CDR2 is YFSETQ. The V and J ends lost 0 bases and 2 bases, in that order; junction bases with no gene match: 6. The CDR3 spans 16 residues. The clonotype comes from a man in his 70s with active COVID-19. The chain has TRBV5-1 and TRBJ1-2; TRBD1 agrees at 8 bases. The sequencing input was peripheral blood. CDR3 in amino acids: CASSLGAGGVNYGYTF. CDR3 DNA sequence: TGCGCCAGCAGCTTGGGCGCAGGGGGCGTAAACTATGGCTACACCTTC.